This TCR beta chain was documented in a study of control samples from healthy donors and cancer patients. CDR3 length: 18 amino acids. Germline V CDR1 and CDR2: SGHRS, YFSETQ. V gave up 3 bases and J gave up 4 bases; unmatched junction bases: 8. Some clones are missing from TCRdb's copy, which holds only in-frame ones; the method was immunoSEQ multiplex PCR. The table shows approximately 170,000 clones, with almost 90% occurring only once. The sequenced material came from blood. The sequence derives from a woman aged 45 to 65 in good health. The gene calls are TRBV5-1 and TRBJ2-2; 14 bases line up with TRBD2. As DNA, the CDR3 is TGCGCCAGCAGCTCGACCCCGGGACTAGCGGGGGTCACCGGGGAGCTGTTTTTT. This codes for CASSSTPGLAGVTGELFF. Variable domain in full (rest from reference TRBV5-1 and TRBJ2-2): KAGVTQTPRYLIKTRGQQVTLSCSPISGHRSVSWYQQTPGQGLQFLFEYFSETQRNKGNFPGRFSGRQFSNSRSEMNVSTLELGDSALYLCASSSTPGLAGVTGELFFGEGSRLTVL.